Listed below are T cell receptor beta chains from one sample, sequenced in a study of T cells in Graves' hyperthyroidism and ophthalmopathy. From the multiplex PCR reads, TCRdb called clonotypes with MiXCR, one entry per CDR3 protein. The data contain 450,000 to 650,000 distinct CDR3 sequences, approximately 17% of them singletons. The sample was blood. Receptors were obtained from a woman aged 18-29 years with Graves' ophthalmopathy. CDR3s include the opening cysteine and the closing phenylalanine or tryptophan. The order of the fields is V gene, J gene, CDR3 protein.

v_call: TRBV5-1; j_call: TRBJ1-4; cdr3_aa: CASSPFPPTIAGEKLFF
v_call: TRBV12-3/TRBV12-4; j_call: TRBJ2-7; cdr3_aa: CASSTGFHYEQYF
v_call: TRBV20-1; j_call: TRBJ1-4; cdr3_aa: CSAEIQGADEKLFF
v_call: TRBV7-8; j_call: TRBJ2-1; cdr3_aa: CASSLSGTGYNEQFF
v_call: TRBV29-1; j_call: TRBJ2-3; cdr3_aa: CSVDGVQARTDTQYF
v_call: TRBV28; j_call: TRBJ2-7; cdr3_aa: CASSLRINYEQYF
v_call: TRBV6-2/TRBV6-3; j_call: TRBJ1-6; cdr3_aa: CASSYGQVRNSPLHF
v_call: TRBV10-3; j_call: TRBJ2-5; cdr3_aa: CAISEGGGGTQGETQYF
v_call: TRBV7-9; j_call: TRBJ2-1; cdr3_aa: CASLPRLGNEQFF
v_call: TRBV7-9; j_call: TRBJ1-1; cdr3_aa: CASSPDLPTEAFF
v_call: TRBV6-1; j_call: TRBJ2-7; cdr3_aa: CASSEAGQGAKVYEQYF
v_call: TRBV7-8; j_call: TRBJ2-2; cdr3_aa: CASSLNTGTDASNTGELFF